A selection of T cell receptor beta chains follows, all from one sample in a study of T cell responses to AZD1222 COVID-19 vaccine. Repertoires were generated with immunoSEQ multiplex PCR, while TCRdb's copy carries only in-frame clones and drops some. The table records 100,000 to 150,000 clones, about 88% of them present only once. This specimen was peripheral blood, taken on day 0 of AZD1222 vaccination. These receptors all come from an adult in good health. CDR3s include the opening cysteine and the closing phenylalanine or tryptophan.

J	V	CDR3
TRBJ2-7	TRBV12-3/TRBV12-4	CASSALNHEQYF
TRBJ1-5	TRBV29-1	CSVGDSGAQPQHF
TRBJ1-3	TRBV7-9	CASSSPSRTSGNTIYF
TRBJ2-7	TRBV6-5	CASSYRTSQPYEQYF
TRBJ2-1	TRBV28	CASRRTGGSYNEQFF
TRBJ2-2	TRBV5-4	CASSLTSGGAPGELFF
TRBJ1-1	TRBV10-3	CAIKPRNTEAFF
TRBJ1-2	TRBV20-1	CSASDFGYTF
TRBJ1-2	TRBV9	CASSVALDRGGGYTF
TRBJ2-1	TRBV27	CASSPYLGSYEQFF
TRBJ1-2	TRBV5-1	CASSLEAATYGYTF
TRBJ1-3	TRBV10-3	CAISPSGTSGNTIYF
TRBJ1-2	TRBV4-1	CASSHGSEYTF
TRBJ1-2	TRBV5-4	CASSRGQYYGYTF
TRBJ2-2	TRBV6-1	CASSDIGGGVNGELFF
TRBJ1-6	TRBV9	CASSTKHLSSYNSPLHF
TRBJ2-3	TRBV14	CASSRGSDTQYF
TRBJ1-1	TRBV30	CACERNTEAFF
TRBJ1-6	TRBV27	CASSLKRGPSYNSPLHF
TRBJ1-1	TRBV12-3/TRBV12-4	CASSRGLGTEAFF
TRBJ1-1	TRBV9	CASSSSDRFTEAFF
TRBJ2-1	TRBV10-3	CAISSSGGAQSSEQFF
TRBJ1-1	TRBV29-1	CSAGTAADTEAFF
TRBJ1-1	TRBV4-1	CASSSRGSGQGVTEAFF
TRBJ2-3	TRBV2	CASIDGAGGPRDTQYF
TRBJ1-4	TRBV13	CASSLGGPTGNEKLFF
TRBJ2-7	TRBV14	CASSQGGDRGAYEQYF
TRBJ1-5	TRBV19	CASSILTYQPQHF
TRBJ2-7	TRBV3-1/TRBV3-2	CASSQGQGAEQYF
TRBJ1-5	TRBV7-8	CASSSQGRGSNQPQHF
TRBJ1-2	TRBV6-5	CASSYLQGANYGYTF
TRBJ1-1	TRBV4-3	CASSPHAGTVNTEAFF